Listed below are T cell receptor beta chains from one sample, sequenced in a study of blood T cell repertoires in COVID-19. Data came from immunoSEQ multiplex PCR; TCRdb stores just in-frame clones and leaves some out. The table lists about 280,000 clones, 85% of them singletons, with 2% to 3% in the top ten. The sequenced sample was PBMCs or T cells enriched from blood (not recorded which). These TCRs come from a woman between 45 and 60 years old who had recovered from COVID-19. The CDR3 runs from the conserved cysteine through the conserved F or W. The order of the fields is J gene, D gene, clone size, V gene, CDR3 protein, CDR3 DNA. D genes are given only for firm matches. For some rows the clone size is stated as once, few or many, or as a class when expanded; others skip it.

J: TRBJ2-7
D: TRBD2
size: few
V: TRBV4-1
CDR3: CASSQDPSGSYRVYEQYF
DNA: TGCGCCAGCAGCCAAGATCCTAGCGGGAGTTACCGCGTCTACGAGCAGTACTTC

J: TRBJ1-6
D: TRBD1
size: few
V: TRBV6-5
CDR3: CASSYSPGGASPLHF
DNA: TGTGCCAGCAGTTACTCTCCAGGGGGCGCTTCACCCCTCCACTTT

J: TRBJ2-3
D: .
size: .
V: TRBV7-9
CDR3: CASSLGSASAGTDTQYF
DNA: TGTGCCAGCAGCTTAGGATCAGCTAGCGCGGGCACAGATACGCAGTATTTT

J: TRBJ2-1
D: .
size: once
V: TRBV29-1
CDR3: CSVPGLNEQFF
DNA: TGCAGCGTTCCAGGCCTCAATGAGCAGTTCTTC

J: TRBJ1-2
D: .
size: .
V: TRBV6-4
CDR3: CASRQGREGGYTF
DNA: TGTGCCAGCAGACAGGGTCGTGAAGGCGGCTACACCTTC

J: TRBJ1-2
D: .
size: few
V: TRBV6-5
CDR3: CASTQGGGRYGYTF
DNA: TGTGCCAGCACTCAGGGTGGAGGGAGATATGGCTACACCTTC

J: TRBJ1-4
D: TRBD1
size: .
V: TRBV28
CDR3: CASSLQGATTNEKLFF
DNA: TGTGCCAGCAGTTTACAGGGGGCGACAACTAATGAAAAACTGTTTTTT

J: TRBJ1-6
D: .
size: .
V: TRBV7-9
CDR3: CASSSQGVNSPLHF
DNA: TGTGCCAGCAGCTCGCAGGGTGTTAATTCACCCCTCCACTTT

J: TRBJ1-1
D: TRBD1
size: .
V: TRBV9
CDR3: CASSEGGGTEAFF
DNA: TGTGCCAGCAGCGAAGGGGGCGGCACTGAAGCTTTCTTT

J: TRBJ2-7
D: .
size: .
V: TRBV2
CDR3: CASTTQLSSSEQYF
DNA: TGTGCCAGCACTACTCAATTGTCTTCGTCCGAGCAGTACTTC

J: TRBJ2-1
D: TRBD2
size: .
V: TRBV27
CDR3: CASSFAGSGGANEQFF
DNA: TGTGCCAGCAGTTTCGCGGGGAGCGGGGGGGCAAATGAGCAGTTCTTC

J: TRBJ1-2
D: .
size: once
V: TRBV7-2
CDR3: CASSGGARGYTF
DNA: TGTGCCAGCAGCGGGGGGGCACGGGGCTACACCTTC

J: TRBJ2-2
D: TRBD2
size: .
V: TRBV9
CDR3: CASSVGGIWGLAGPSGELFF
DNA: TGTGCCAGCAGCGTAGGGGGAATATGGGGACTAGCGGGTCCCTCCGGGGAGCTGTTTTTT

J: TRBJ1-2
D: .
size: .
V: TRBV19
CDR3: CASSVSGRRGGLRNYGYTF
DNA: TGTGCCAGTTCGGTTAGCGGACGACGGGGGGGATTGAGGAACTATGGCTACACCTTC

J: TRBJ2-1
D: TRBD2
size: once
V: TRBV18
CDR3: CASSLGTSGVNEQFF
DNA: TGTGCCAGCTCTCTAGGGACTAGCGGGGTCAATGAGCAGTTCTTC

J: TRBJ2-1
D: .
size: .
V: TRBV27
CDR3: CASSGLFPYNEQFF
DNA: TGTGCCAGCAGTGGACTATTTCCCTACAATGAGCAGTTCTTC

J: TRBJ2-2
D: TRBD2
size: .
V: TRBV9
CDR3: CASSNSGLAGGRTGELFF
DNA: TGTGCCAGCAGCAACTCGGGACTAGCGGGGGGGCGAACCGGGGAGCTGTTTTTT

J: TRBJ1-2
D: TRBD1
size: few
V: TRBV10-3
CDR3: CAISDSGILQGNYGYTF
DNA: TGTGCCATCAGTGATTCGGGGATCTTACAGGGGAACTATGGCTACACCTTC

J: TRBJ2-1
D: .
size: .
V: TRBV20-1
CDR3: CSAASYNEQFF
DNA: TGCAGTGCGGCCTCCTACAATGAGCAGTTCTTC

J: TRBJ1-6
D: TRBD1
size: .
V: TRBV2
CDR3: CAGGTGRSPLHF
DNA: TGTGCCGGGGGGACAGGCAGGTCACCCCTCCACTTT

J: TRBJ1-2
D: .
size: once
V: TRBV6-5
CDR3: CASSYGLANYGYTF
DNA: TGTGCCAGCAGTTACGGACTAGCTAACTATGGCTACACCTTC

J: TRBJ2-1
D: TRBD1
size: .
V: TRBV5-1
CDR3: CASSPRGQGAPNEQFF
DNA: TGCGCCAGCAGCCCAAGGGGACAGGGGGCGCCGAATGAGCAGTTCTTC

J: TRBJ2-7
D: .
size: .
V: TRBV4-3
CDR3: CASSQDPNRRPTYEQYF
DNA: TGCGCCAGCAGCCAAGATCCCAACAGAAGACCAACCTACGAGCAGTACTTC

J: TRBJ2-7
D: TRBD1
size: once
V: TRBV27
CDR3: CASSSTTGTYEQYF
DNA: TGTGCCAGCAGTTCTACGACAGGGACCTACGAGCAGTACTTC

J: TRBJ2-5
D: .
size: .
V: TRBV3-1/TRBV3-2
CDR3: CASSQLEETQYF
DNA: TGTGCCAGCAGCCAACTAGAAGAGACCCAGTACTTC

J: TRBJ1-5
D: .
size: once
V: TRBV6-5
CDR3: CASVPGGNQPQHF
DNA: TGTGCCAGCGTCCCCGGTGGCAATCAGCCCCAGCATTTT

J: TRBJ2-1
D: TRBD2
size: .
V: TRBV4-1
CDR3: CASSQRLAGGLEQFF
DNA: TGCGCCAGCAGCCAGAGACTAGCGGGGGGGTTGGAGCAGTTCTTC

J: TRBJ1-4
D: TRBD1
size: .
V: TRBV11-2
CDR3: CASRPGQGAHRANEKLFF
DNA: TGTGCCAGCAGACCGGGACAGGGGGCACATAGAGCTAATGAAAAACTGTTTTTT

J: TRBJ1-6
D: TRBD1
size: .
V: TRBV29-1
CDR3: CSVSTGGHSPLHF
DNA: TGCAGCGTCTCGACAGGGGGCCATTCACCCCTCCACTTT

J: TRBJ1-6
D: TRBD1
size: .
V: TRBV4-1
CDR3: CASSLVRTGGLNSPLHF
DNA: TGCGCCAGCAGCCTCGTCCGGACAGGGGGCCTTAATTCACCCCTCCACTTT

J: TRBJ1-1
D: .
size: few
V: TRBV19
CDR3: CASSILQGFAEAFF
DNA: TGTGCCAGTAGTATTTTACAGGGTTTCGCTGAAGCTTTCTTT

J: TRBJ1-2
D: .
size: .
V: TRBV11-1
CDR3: CASSLEGRDYGYTF
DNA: TGTGCCAGCAGCTTAGAGGGCAGGGACTATGGCTACACCTTC

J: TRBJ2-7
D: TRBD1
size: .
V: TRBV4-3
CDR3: CASSQDSGTGGLEQYF
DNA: TGCGCCAGCAGCCAAGATTCTGGGACAGGGGGGTTAGAGCAGTACTTC

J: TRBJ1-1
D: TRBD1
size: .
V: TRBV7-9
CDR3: CASSSRTGVDTEAFF
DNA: TGTGCCAGCAGCTCCCGGACAGGGGTCGACACTGAAGCTTTCTTT

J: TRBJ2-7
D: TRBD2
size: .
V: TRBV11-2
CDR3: CASSLRRVAGSTEQYF
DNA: TGTGCCAGCAGCTTGCGCCGGGTAGCGGGGTCCACCGAGCAGTACTTC

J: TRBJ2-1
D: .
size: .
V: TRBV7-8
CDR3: CASSQDIRSYNEQFF
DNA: TGTGCCAGCAGCCAGGACATACGCTCCTACAATGAGCAGTTCTTC

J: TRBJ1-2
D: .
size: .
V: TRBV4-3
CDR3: CASSQDTGGRGYTF
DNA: TGCGCCAGCAGCCAAGATACGGGAGGAAGGGGCTACACCTTC

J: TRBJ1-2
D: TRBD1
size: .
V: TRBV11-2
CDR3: CASSSRSGTDLYGYTF
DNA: TGTGCCAGCAGCTCCAGATCCGGGACAGACCTCTATGGCTACACCTTC

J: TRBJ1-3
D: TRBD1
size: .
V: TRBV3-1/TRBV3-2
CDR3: CASTPGTAGNTIYF
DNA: TGTGCCAGCACCCCCGGGACAGCTGGAAACACCATATATTTT

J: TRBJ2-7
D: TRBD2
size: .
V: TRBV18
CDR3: CASTHRDPSGPYEQYF
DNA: TGTGCCAGCACACACCGGGATCCTAGCGGACCCTACGAGCAGTACTTC

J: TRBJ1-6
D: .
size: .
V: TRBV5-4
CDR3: CASSLAGTGLYNSPLHF
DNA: TGTGCCAGCAGCTTGGCGGGCACAGGGTTGTATAATTCACCCCTCCACTTT

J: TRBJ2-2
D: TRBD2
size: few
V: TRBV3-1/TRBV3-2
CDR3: CASSQEVGRAAGELFF
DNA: TGTGCCAGCAGCCAAGAGGTCGGGAGGGCAGCCGGGGAGCTGTTTTTT

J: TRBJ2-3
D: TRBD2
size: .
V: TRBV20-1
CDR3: CSASLASGVTDTQYF
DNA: TGCAGTGCTAGTCTCGCTAGCGGGGTCACAGATACGCAGTATTTT

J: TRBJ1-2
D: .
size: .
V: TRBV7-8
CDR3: CASSLAGTFGPTAGYTF
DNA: TGTGCCAGCAGCTTGGCCGGGACTTTCGGCCCTACGGCCGGCTACACCTTC

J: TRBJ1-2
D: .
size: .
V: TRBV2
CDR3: CASSLGLRGYTF
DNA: TGTGCCAGCAGTTTGGGACTTCGGGGCTACACCTTC

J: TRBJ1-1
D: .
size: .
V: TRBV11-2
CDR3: CASSLSLSDTEAFF
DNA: TGTGCCAGCAGCTTATCTCTTTCGGACACTGAAGCTTTCTTT

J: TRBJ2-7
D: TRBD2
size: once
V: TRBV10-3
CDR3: CAISESGGKYF
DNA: TGTGCCATCAGTGAGTCGGGAGGGAAGTACTTC

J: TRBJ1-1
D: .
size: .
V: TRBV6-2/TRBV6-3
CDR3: CASSIPGLGTEAFF
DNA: TGTGCCAGCAGTATTCCGGGATTGGGCACTGAAGCTTTCTTT

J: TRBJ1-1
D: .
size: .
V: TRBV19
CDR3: CASSSRQDFTEAFF
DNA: TGTGCCAGTAGTTCACGACAGGATTTCACTGAAGCTTTCTTT

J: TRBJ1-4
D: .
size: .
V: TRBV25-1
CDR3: CASSEYRPTNEKLFF
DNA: TGTGCCAGCAGTGAATACAGGCCTACTAATGAAAAACTGTTTTTT

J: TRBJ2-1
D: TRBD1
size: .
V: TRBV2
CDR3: CASSEGQGSYNEQFF
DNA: TGTGCCAGCAGTGAGGGACAGGGATCCTACAATGAGCAGTTCTTC

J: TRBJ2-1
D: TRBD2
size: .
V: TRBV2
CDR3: CASSFSGGPYNEQFF
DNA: TGTGCCAGCAGTTTTAGCGGGGGGCCGTACAATGAGCAGTTCTTC

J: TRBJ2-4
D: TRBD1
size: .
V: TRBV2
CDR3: CASSRQGGSAKNIQYF
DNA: TGTGCCAGCAGTCGACAGGGCGGATCGGCCAAAAACATTCAGTACTTC

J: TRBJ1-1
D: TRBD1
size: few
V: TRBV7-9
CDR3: CASTSGTGSSGDTEAFF
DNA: TGTGCCAGCACCTCCGGGACAGGATCCTCTGGGGACACTGAAGCTTTCTTT

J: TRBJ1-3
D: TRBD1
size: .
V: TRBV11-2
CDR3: CASSPGTAGNTIYF
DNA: TGTGCCAGCAGCCCTGGGACAGCTGGAAACACCATATATTTT